These 19 T cell receptor beta chains were sequenced from one sample in a study of OX40 agonist ivuxolimab in advanced cancers. Sequenced by immunoSEQ multiplex PCR; TCRdb stores in-frame clones only, minus some. The profile shows over 50,000 clones, around 92% of them singletons. Specimen: CD4+ or CD8+ T cells sorted from blood, collected in a trial of the OX40 agonist ivuxolimab. The receptors were gathered from an adult with an advanced solid tumor such as melanoma, head and neck, liver or kidney cancer.

This chain connects TRBV27 to TRBJ2-3, with D perhaps being TRBD1 or TRBD2 (6 bases each). With 2 bases removed from V and 4 bases from J, the gap between germline ends came to 7 bases. This CDR3 has 13 amino acids. Per germline, CDR1 MNHEY and CDR2 SMNVEV (reference sequence). CDR3 nucleotide sequence: TGTGCCAGCAGTTTAAGGGGGGCAGATACGCAGTATTTT. It specifies CASSLRGADTQYF.

The rearrangement uses TRBV30 and TRBJ1-5, with D perhaps matching TRBD1 (6 bases). CDR1 and CDR2 (germline): GTSNPN, SVGIG (reference sequence). V was trimmed by 5 bases and J by 7 bases, leaving 21 bases between them. The length of the CDR3 is 15 residues. CDR3 residues: CAWGPTTGSLQPQHF. The CDR3 region has the DNA TGTGCCTGGGGCCCTACGACAGGATCTTTGCAGCCCCAGCATTTT.

This chain links TRBV18 with TRBJ2-6; unclear D gene. The V and J ends lost 4 bases and 2 bases respectively, with 6 bases between them. Germline V CDR1 and CDR2: KGHSH, LQKENI. The CDR3 runs to 14 residues. As DNA, the CDR3 is TGTGCCAGCTCACTCCTGACTGGGGCCAACGTCCTGACTTTC. It specifies CASSLLTGANVLTF.

V gene TRBV2 combines with J gene TRBJ2-7, with D tentatively TRBD1 (6 bases). V shed 1 base and J shed 5 bases, with 12 bases lying between them. Germline CDR1 and CDR2: SNHLY and FYNNEI. This CDR3 region has 14 residues. CDR3 sequence: CASSEGGLVHEQYF. The CDR3 DNA sequence: TGTGCCAGCAGTGAAGGGGGGCTCGTCCACGAGCAGTACTTC.

The chain joins TRBV5-6 to TRBJ2-7; 13 nucleotides line up with TRBD2. This CDR3 spans 16 amino acids. Per the germline V gene, CDR1 is SGHDT and CDR2 is YYEEEE. The junction had 7 bases not matched to a gene; V was cut back by 2 bases and J by 5 bases. The CDR3 region is CASSFGLAGVTDEQYV. CDR3 DNA sequence: TGTGCCAGCAGCTTCGGACTAGCGGGAGTAACGGACGAGCAGTACGTC.

The rearrangement uses TRBV28 and TRBJ1-6, with TRBD1 matching over 7 bases. Germline CDR1 MDHEN, CDR2 SYDVKM. V dropped 6 bases and J dropped 4; count of bases not matched to a gene: 6. The CDR3 sequence is 15 residues long. CDR3 region: CASRGTDFYNSPLHF. CDR3 DNA: TGTGCCAGCAGGGGGACAGACTTTTATAATTCACCCCTCCACTTT.

CDR3 bases: TGTGCCAGCAGCTTAGAGACTAGTTTGCAGTATTTT. Translated, it gives CASSLETSLQYF. The chain is built from TRBV13 and TRBJ2-3; TRBD2 might be the D (6 bases). Germline CDR1 reads PRHDT; CDR2 reads FYEKMQ (reference sequence). The CDR3 is 12 amino acids. V lost 1 base and J 11 bases, leaving 10 bases between the germline ends.

This clone was recorded once. The gene calls are TRBV7-9 and TRBJ1-2, with D possibly matching TRBD1 (6 bases). Trimming stripped 3 bases from V and 6 bases from J, with 14 bases between. Germline loops: CDR1 SEHNR, CDR2 FQNEAQ (reference sequence). The CDR3 totals 14 residues. This chain's CDR3 is CASSFRTGIHGYTF. The CDR3 DNA is TGTGCCAGCAGCTTTCGAACAGGGATCCATGGCTACACCTTC.

The chain employs TRBV4-2 and TRBJ2-1, with D tentatively TRBD1 (6 bases). The germline V and J ends were trimmed by 6 bases and 4 bases, with 16 bases remaining between them. The CDR3 totals 15 residues. The germline CDR1 and CDR2 sequences are LGHNA and YNFKEQ. CDR3 bases: TGTGCCAGCAGACCCGAAGGGGGTTGGTACAATGAGCAGTTCTTC. Amino acid sequence: CASRPEGGWYNEQFF.

A single count supports this clone. This rearrangement joins TRBV19 to TRBJ1-5; the D is unclear. V was cut by 3 bases and J by 3 bases, with 12 bases left in between. CDR1 is LNHDA and CDR2 is SQIVND in the germline V gene (reference sequence). CDR3 length: 15 residues. Here the CDR3 DNA reads TGTGCCAGTAGTATTTGGCAGACCCACAATCAGCCCCAGCATTTT. Translation gives CASSIWQTHNQPQHF.

This clone was recorded once. V and J are TRBV27 and TRBJ2-3; D gene ambiguous. The V end was cut by 6 bases, the J end by 6 bases, with 10 bases between. Germline V CDR1 and CDR2: MNHEY, SMNVEV (reference sequence). This CDR3 is 12 amino acids long. The CDR3 DNA follows: TGTGCCAGCAGCACATCAGCCGATACGCAGTATTTT. Its protein product is CASSTSADTQYF.

The chain couples TRBV11-3 to TRBJ2-3, with D unclear. CDR1 and CDR2 from the germline V gene are SGHNT and YENEEA. V shed 5 bases and J shed 2 bases, with 11 bases lying between them. CDR3 length: 14 residues. DNA for the CDR3: TGTGCCAGCAGCCCGCCATCAGTCACAGATACGCAGTATTTT. Protein: CASSPPSVTDTQYF.

This sequence joins TRBV9 and TRBJ1-1; 7 bases are shared with TRBD1. The length of the CDR3 is 13 residues. V gave up 0 bases and J gave up 10 bases; unmatched junction bases: 6. In germline, CDR1 is SGDLS, CDR2 YYNGEE. This CDR3 reads CASSVEGGPRAFF. The CDR3 coding sequence is TGTGCCAGCAGCGTAGAAGGGGGCCCCAGAGCTTTCTTT.

The V and J genes are TRBV6-5 and TRBJ1-6, with no clear D. V was clipped by 2 bases and J by 8 bases, with 13 bases between them. Per the germline V gene, CDR1 is MNHEY and CDR2 is SVGAGI. This CDR3 region has 15 residues. In DNA form, the CDR3 reads TGTGCCAGCAGTTACGCACACCGGGTTGATTCACCCCTCCACTTT. This translates into CASSYAHRVDSPLHF.

This rearrangement joins TRBV28 to TRBJ2-5; 11 positions agree with TRBD2. The ends lost 5 bases at V and 5 bases at J; junction bases unmatched: 7. The germline V gene has CDR1 MDHEN and CDR2 SYDVKM. The CDR3 runs to 15 residues. CDR3 coding DNA: TGTGCCAGCAGTCTTAGCGGGGGGGCCGGGGAGACCCAGTACTTC. Translation: CASSLSGGAGETQYF.

The V gene is TRBV19, the J gene TRBJ1-3; D is perhaps TRBD1 (5 bases). CDR1 and CDR2 from the germline V gene are LNHDA and SQIVND (reference sequence). With 5 bases removed from V and 2 bases from J, the gap between germline ends came to 16 bases. The CDR3 sequence is 16 residues long. CDR3 nucleotide sequence: TGTGCCAGTAGTCCCCCGGGGGGAGGGGCTGGAAACACCATATATTTT. This encodes CASSPPGGGAGNTIYF.

This clone is a singleton in its sample. This chain links TRBV5-4 with TRBJ1-2; tentatively, D is TRBD1 (6 bases). V gave up 3 bases and J gave up 9 bases, with 12 bases separating them. In germline, CDR1 is SGHNT, CDR2 YYREEE (reference sequence). CDR3 length: 12 residues. DNA for the CDR3: TGTGCCAGCAGCTGGGACGGACAGAGCTACACCTTC. The encoded protein is CASSWDGQSYTF.

V and J are TRBV4-3 and TRBJ2-1; 10 bases are a match to TRBD2. V dropped 4 bases and J dropped 3; count of bases not matched to a gene: 3. The CDR3 runs 15 residues. The V gene's germline CDR1 is LGHNA and CDR2 YSLEER. CDR3 nucleotide sequence: TGCGCCAGCAGCCTGAGCGGGGGGGACTACAATGAGCAGTTCTTC. It specifies CASSLSGGDYNEQFF.

The CDR3 nucleotides read TGTGCCAGCAGTTTGGGACAGGGCGAAGGGGAACGCTACGAGCAGTACTTC. Its translation: CASSLGQGEGERYEQYF. The chain recombines TRBV28 with TRBJ2-7; 9 positions agree with TRBD1. V gave up 3 bases and J gave up 3 bases; unmatched junction bases: 12. Germline CDR1 and CDR2: MDHEN and SYDVKM. CDR3 length: 17 residues.